A single sample gave rise to the 17 T cell receptor beta chains below, sequenced in a study of beta chain features in type 1 diabetes. The sequenced template was cDNA made from the entire isolated RNA. Data came from immunoSEQ multiplex PCR; TCRdb stores just in-frame clones and leaves some out. The data contain about 650,000 clones, 12% of them singletons. Study results and limitations: People with Type 1 diabetes carried modestly yet significantly shorter TCRB CDR3s in all four CD4+ subsets.

The antigens of these receptors remain unknown. Material: naive CD4+ T cells from blood. Receptors were obtained from a man aged 25 to 45 with type 1 diabetes.

The rearrangement links TRBV4-2 to TRBJ1-3, with TRBD1 as a possible D gene (5 bases). Per the germline V gene, CDR1 is LGHNA and CDR2 is YNFKEQ. This CDR3 spans 16 amino acids. The ends were cut back, 1 base at V and 1 base at J, with 11 bases in the middle. This chain's CDR3 is CASSQGAGQSGNTIYF. For the CDR3, the DNA is TGTGCCAGCAGCCAAGGAGCAGGGCAATCTGGAAACACCATATATTTT.

CDR3 amino acids: CSVGSYYNVQFF. CDR3 nucleotides: TGCAGCGTTGGGAGTTACTACAATGTACAGTTCTTC. The chain carries TRBV29-1 and TRBJ2-1; D not resolved. The CDR3 spans 12 residues. The V gene's germline CDR1 is SQVTM and CDR2 ANQGSEA. The germline V and J ends were trimmed by 4 bases and 13 bases, with 17 bases remaining between them.

The sample holds a few counts of this clone. The J gene is TRBJ2-5, the V gene TRBV4-2, with a possible D match to TRBD1 (6 bases). Looked up from germline, CDR1 is LGHNA and CDR2 is YNFKEQ. V lost 0 bases and J lost 0, with 14 bases in between. This CDR3 spans 17 amino acids. CDR3 loop: CASSQESGHQYQETQYF. DNA of the CDR3: TGTGCCAGCAGCCAAGAATCGGGACACCAGTACCAAGAGACCCAGTACTTC.

This clone was detected a few times. This chain connects TRBV5-1 to TRBJ1-5; no clear D. Trimming pared 4 bases from V and 2 bases from J, leaving 10 bases between. CDR3 length equals 14 residues. Germline CDR1 and CDR2: SGHRS and YFSETQ. The CDR3 DNA reads as TGCGCCAGCAGCCCCGGAAGGGGCAATCAGCCCCAGCATTTT. This translates into CASSPGRGNQPQHF.

This clone was recorded a few times. J is TRBJ1-5 and V is TRBV18; TRBD1 aligns across 8 bases. The CDR3 contains 15 residues. CDR1 is KGHSH, CDR2 LQKENI, per germline. J lost 6 bases, V lost 3 bases, and 7 bases had no gene match. The CDR3 loop reads CASSPSGTGLQPQHF. The CDR3 DNA is TGTGCCAGCTCACCCTCTGGGACAGGCCTTCAGCCCCAGCATTTT.

This clone was observed a few times. This chain links TRBV29-1 with TRBJ2-3, with D unclear. V dropped 7 bases and J dropped 0 bases, with 20 bases sitting between them. The CDR3 length is 16 residues. Germline CDR1 SQVTM, CDR2 ANQGSEA. CDR3 loop: CSATEISSSSTDTQYF. DNA for the CDR3: TGCAGCGCTACGGAGATCAGCAGCTCTAGCACAGATACGCAGTATTTT.

This clone was observed a few times. The chain carries TRBV5-6 and TRBJ2-7; 9 nucleotides align to TRBD1. Unmatched junction bases numbered 4, after V lost 3 bases and J lost 0 bases. Germline V lookup: CDR1 SGHDT, CDR2 YYEEEE. There are 15 residues in the CDR3. CDR3: CASSSWDRVSYEQYF. The CDR3 region has the DNA TGTGCCAGCAGCTCTTGGGACAGGGTCTCCTACGAGCAGTACTTC.

This clone has a handful of counts. The genes are TRBV28 and TRBJ1-4; 9 nucleotides agree with TRBD1. Germline V gene sequence: CDR1 MDHEN, CDR2 SYDVKM. The CDR3 spans 13 residues. The junction had 7 bases not matched to a gene; V was cut back by 4 bases and J by 13 bases. The CDR3 coding sequence is TGTGCCAGCAGTTCCGGACAGGGGCAAGGACTGTTTTTT. This gives the protein CASSSGQGQGLFF. Looking up the rest from reference TRBV28 and TRBJ1-4 gives the full variable domain: DVKVTQSSRYLVKRTGEKVFLECVQDMDHENMFWYRQDPGLGLRLIYFSYDVKMKEKGDIPEGYSVSREKKERFSLILESASTNQTSMYLCASSSGQGQGLFFGSGTQLSVL.

As concerns this clone: Additional DNA sequences in this sample encode the identical CDR3. This chain uses TRBV9 with TRBJ1-2; possible D gene TRBD1, 5 bases. Trimming stripped 0 bases from V and 2 bases from J, with 8 bases between. This CDR3 spans 14 amino acids. Germline CDR1 and CDR2: SGDLS and YYNGEE. The CDR3 is CASSVGSGNYGYTF. In nucleotides, the CDR3 is TGTGCCAGCAGCGTAGGATCAGGGAACTATGGCTACACCTTC.

This clone was observed a handful of times. This chain joins TRBV2 and TRBJ2-1; tentatively, D is TRBD2 (5 bases). Trimming took off 2 bases at V and 3 bases at J, with 14 bases between the two ends. The CDR3 is 16 residues long. Germline loops: CDR1 SNHLY, CDR2 FYNNEI. CDR3 amino acids: CASSEWWERLYNEQFF. The CDR3, as DNA: TGTGCCAGCAGTGAATGGTGGGAGCGACTCTACAATGAGCAGTTCTTC.

The chain employs TRBV7-9 and TRBJ2-5; perhaps TRBD2 as D (6 bases). The CDR3 loop spans 14 amino acids. The V gene lost 4 bases and the J gene lost 3 bases, with 12 bases spanning the gap. Germline V gene data show CDR1 as SEHNR and CDR2 as FQNEAQ (reference sequence). The CDR3 region is CASSSGWGEETQYF. CDR3 DNA: TGTGCCAGCAGCTCCGGATGGGGGGAAGAGACCCAGTACTTC.

The V and J genes are TRBV5-1 and TRBJ2-2, with D tentatively TRBD1 (6 bases). The CDR3 contains 18 residues. Germline V CDR1 and CDR2: SGHRS, YFSETQ. Deletions cut 1 base from V and 5 bases from J, with 21 bases between. Here the CDR3 DNA reads TGCGCCAGCAGCTTGAGTGCCCCCGGGGACATCGGGACCGGGGAGCTGTTTTTT. This gives the protein CASSLSAPGDIGTGELFF.

This clone was counted a few times. V gene TRBV5-1 combines with J gene TRBJ2-3; tentatively, D is TRBD2 (6 bases). Germline CDR1 SGHRS, CDR2 YFSETQ. This CDR3 spans 16 amino acids. Trimming cost V 3 bases and J 0 bases, with 14 bases left between them. CDR3 DNA sequence: TGCGCCAGCAGCTCCCCGGGGGTGCTTAGCACAGATACGCAGTATTTT. Translating gives CASSSPGVLSTDTQYF.

The chain links TRBV5-1 to TRBJ2-3; 9 nucleotides line up with TRBD1. Germline lookup yields CDR1 SGHRS and CDR2 YFSETQ. This CDR3 is built from 16 residues. Losses at the gene ends were 0 bases for V and 10 bases for J; bases not matched to a gene: 12. The CDR3 nucleotides are TGCGCCAGCAGCTTGGGTGGGACAGGGTTTATTCGGGCGCAGTATTTT. Translated, it gives CASSLGGTGFIRAQYF.

The rearrangement joins TRBV15 to TRBJ2-5, with D perhaps assigned TRBD1 or TRBD2 (5 bases each). Germline CDR1 is LNHNV and CDR2 is YYDKDF (reference sequence). The CDR3 runs to 15 residues. The germline V and J ends were trimmed by 5 bases and 2 bases, with 15 bases remaining between them. CDR3 protein: CATSAHRGLQETQYF. The DNA of the CDR3 is TGTGCCACCAGCGCCCACCGGGGCTTACAAGAGACCCAGTACTTC.

CDR3 region: CSVCRGFNEKLFF. The CDR3 DNA is TGCAGCGTTTGCAGGGGGTTTAATGAAAAACTGTTTTTT. V usage is TRBV29-1 and J usage is TRBJ1-4; TRBD1 matches at 7 bases. Germline V gives CDR1 SQVTM, CDR2 ANQGSEA. Trimming cost V 5 bases and J 4 bases; bases outside gene matches: 4. The CDR3 has 13 residues.

This clone was picked up a small number of times. The chain combines TRBV30 with TRBJ2-5; D is perhaps TRBD2 (7 bases). The CDR3 sequence is 14 residues long. V was shortened by 7 bases and J by 4 bases, with 19 bases between the two germline ends. From germline, CDR1 is GTSNPN and CDR2 SVGIG (reference sequence). CDR3 nucleotides: TGTGCCTTCCCCAGGGAGGGGGGTTCAGAGACCCAGTACTTC. Translation: CAFPREGGSETQYF.